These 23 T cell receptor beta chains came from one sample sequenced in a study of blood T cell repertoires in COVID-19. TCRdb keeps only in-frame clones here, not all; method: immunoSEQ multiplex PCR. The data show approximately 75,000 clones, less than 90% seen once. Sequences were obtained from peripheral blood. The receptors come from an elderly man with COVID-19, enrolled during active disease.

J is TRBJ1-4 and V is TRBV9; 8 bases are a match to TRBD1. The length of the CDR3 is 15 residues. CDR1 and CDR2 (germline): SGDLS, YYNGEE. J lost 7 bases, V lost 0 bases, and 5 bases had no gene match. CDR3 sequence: CASSVDHRGGEKLFF. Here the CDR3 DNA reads TGTGCCAGCAGCGTAGACCACAGGGGGGGTGAAAAACTGTTTTTT.

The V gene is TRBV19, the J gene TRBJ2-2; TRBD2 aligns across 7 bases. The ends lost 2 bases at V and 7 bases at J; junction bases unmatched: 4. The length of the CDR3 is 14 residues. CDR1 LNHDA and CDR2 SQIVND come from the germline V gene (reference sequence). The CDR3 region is CASSILGRDGELFF. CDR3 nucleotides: TGTGCCAGTAGTATATTGGGGAGGGACGGGGAGCTGTTTTTT. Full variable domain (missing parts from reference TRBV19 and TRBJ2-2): DGGITQSPKYLFRKEGQNVTLSCEQNLNHDAMYWYRQDPGQGLRLIYYSQIVNDFQKGDIAEGYSVSREKKESFPLTVTSAQKNPTAFYLCASSILGRDGELFFGEGSRLTVL.

The CDR3 region is CATSRTDSYGYTF. Written as DNA, the CDR3 is TGTGCCACCAGCAGGACGGACAGCTATGGCTACACCTTC. The chain couples TRBV15 to TRBJ1-2; the D gene is possibly TRBD1 (6 bases). Germline lookup yields CDR1 LNHNV and CDR2 YYDKDF (reference sequence). The germline V and J ends were trimmed by 3 bases and 4 bases, with 9 bases remaining between them. This CDR3 has 13 amino acids.

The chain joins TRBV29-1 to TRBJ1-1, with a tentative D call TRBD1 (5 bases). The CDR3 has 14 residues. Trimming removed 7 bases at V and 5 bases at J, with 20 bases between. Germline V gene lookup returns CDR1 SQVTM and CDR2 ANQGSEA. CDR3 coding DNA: TGCAGCGGCCGAGACACAGGAAGAAGGACTGAAGCTTTCTTT. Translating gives CSGRDTGRRTEAFF.

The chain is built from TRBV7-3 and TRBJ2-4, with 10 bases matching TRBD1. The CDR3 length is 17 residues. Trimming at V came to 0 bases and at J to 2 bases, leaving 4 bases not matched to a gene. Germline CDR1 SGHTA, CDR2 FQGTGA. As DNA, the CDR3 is TGTGCCAGCAGCTTAACCCCGGGACAGGGGCCCAAAAACATTCAGTACTTC. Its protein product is CASSLTPGQGPKNIQYF.

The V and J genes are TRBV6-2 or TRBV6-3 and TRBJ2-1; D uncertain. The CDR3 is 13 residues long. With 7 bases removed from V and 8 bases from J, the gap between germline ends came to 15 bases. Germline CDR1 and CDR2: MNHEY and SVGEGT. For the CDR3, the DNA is TGTGCCAGCAACCCTTTTGGGCTCGATGAGCAGTTCTTC. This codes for CASNPFGLDEQFF.

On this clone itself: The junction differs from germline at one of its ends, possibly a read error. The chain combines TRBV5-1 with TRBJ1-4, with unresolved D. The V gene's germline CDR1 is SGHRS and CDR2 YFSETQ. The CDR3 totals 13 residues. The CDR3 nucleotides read TGCGCCAGCAGCCTCACATTACACAGTGCCCAAATTTTT. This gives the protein CASSLTLHSAQIF.

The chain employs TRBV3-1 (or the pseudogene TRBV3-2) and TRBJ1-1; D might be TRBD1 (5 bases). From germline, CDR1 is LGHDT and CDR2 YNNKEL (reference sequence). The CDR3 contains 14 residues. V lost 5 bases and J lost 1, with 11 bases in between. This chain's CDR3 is CASSFWGGNTEAFF. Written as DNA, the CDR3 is TGTGCCAGCAGCTTTTGGGGGGGGAACACTGAAGCTTTCTTT.

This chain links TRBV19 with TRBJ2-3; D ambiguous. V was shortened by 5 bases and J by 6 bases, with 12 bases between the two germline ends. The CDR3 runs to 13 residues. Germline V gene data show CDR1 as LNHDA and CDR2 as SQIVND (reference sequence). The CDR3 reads CASSSSREDTQYF. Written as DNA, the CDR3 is TGTGCCAGTAGTTCGAGCCGCGAGGATACGCAGTATTTT.

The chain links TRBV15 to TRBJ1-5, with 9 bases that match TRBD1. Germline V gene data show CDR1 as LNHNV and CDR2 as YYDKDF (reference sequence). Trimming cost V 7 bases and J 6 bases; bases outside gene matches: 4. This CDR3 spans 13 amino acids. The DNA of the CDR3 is TGTGCCACCACCTTGGACAGGGGTCAGCCCCAGCATTTT. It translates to CATTLDRGQPQHF.

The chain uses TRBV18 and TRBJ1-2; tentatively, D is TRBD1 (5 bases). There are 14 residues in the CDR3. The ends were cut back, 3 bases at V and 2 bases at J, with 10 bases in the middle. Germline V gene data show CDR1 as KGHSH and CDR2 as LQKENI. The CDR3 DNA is TGTGCCAGCTCACCCGTAGGGGCAAACTATGGCTACACCTTC. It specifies CASSPVGANYGYTF.

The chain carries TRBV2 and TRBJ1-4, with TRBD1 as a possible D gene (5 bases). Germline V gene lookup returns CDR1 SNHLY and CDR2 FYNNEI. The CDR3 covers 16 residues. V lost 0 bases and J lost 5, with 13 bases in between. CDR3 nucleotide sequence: TGTGCCAGCAGTGAAGCGCCCGGGGGGGGAAATGAAAAACTGTTTTTT. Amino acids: CASSEAPGGGNEKLFF.

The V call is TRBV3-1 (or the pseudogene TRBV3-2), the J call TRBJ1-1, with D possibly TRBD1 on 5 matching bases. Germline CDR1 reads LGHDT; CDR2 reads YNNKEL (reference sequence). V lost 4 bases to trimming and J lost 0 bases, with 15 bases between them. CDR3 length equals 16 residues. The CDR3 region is CASSPAGGGLNTEAFF. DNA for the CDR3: TGTGCCAGCAGCCCAGCCGGTGGGGGGTTGAACACTGAAGCTTTCTTT.

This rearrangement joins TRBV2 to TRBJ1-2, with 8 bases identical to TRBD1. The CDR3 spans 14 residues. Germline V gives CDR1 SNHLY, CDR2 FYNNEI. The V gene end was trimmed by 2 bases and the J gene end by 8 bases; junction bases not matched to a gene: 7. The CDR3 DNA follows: TGTGCCAGCAGTGAAAGGACAGGGACTCGGGGCTACACCTTC. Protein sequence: CASSERTGTRGYTF. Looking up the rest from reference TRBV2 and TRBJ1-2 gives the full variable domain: EPEVTQTPSHQVTQMGQEVILRCVPISNHLYFYWYRQILGQKVEFLVSFYNNEISEKSEIFDDQFSVERPDGSNFTLKIRSTKLEDSAMYFCASSERTGTRGYTFGSGTRLTVV.

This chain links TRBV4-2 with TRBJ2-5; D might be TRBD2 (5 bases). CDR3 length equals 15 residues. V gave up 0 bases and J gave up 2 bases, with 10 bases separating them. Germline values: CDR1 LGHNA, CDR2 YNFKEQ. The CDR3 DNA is TGTGCCAGCAGCCAAGATCCGGGATCTCAAGAGACCCAGTACTTC. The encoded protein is CASSQDPGSQETQYF.

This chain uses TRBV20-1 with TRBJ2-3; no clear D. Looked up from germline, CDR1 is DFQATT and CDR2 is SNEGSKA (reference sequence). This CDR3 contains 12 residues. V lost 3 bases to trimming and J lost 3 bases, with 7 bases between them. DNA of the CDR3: TGCAGTGCTAGTCCCGGGACAGATACGCAGTATTTT. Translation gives CSASPGTDTQYF.

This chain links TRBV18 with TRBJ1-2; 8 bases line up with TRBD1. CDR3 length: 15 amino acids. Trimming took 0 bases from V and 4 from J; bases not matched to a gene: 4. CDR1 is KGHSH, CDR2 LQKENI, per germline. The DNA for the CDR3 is TGTGCCAGCTCACCACCGGGACAGGAAACCTATGGCTACACCTTC. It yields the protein CASSPPGQETYGYTF.

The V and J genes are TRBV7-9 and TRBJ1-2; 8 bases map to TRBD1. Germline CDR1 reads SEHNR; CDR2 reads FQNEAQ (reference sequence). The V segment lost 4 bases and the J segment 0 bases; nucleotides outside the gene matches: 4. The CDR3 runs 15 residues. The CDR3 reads CASSSGDRPNYGYTF. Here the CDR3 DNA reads TGTGCCAGCAGCTCGGGGGACAGGCCTAACTATGGCTACACCTTC.

The DNA for the CDR3 is TGTGCCAGCTCACCACAGCGGGGAGCGTATGGCTACACCTTC. Encoded protein: CASSPQRGAYGYTF. This chain joins TRBV18 and TRBJ1-2; D uncertain. V lost 1 base to trimming and J lost 5 bases, with 11 bases between them. The CDR3 is 14 amino acids. CDR1 and CDR2 (germline): KGHSH, LQKENI.

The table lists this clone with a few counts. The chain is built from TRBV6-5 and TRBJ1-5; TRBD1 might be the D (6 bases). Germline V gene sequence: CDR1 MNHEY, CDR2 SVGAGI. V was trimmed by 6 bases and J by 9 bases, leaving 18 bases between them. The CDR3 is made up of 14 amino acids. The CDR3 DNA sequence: TGTGCCAGCAGCGAGGGGGGGGAGGCGAGGCCCCAGCATTTT. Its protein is CASSEGGEARPQHF.

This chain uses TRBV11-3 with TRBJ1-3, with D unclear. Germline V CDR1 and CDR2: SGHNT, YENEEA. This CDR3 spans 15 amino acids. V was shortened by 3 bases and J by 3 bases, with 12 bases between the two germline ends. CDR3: CASSLFRGDGNTIYF. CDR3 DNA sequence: TGTGCCAGCAGCTTGTTTCGGGGTGATGGAAACACCATATATTTT.

In DNA form, the CDR3 reads TGTGCCAGCAGCACCTACTACGAGCAGTACTTC. This encodes CASSTYYEQYF. The rearrangement joins TRBV12-3 or TRBV12-4 to TRBJ2-7; D gene uncertain. Between the trimmed V and J ends, which lost 6 bases and 3 bases, there was a span of 6 bases. The length of the CDR3 is 11 residues.

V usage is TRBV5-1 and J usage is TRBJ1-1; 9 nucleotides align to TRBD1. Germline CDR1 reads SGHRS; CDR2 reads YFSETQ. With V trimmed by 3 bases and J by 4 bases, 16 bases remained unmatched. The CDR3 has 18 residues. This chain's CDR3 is CASSYQGTGGAVATEAFF. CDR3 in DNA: TGCGCCAGCAGCTACCAGGGAACAGGGGGCGCGGTCGCCACTGAAGCTTTCTTT.